The source of this T cell receptor beta chain is a study of shared clonotypes between healthy human individuals. Study context: Samples came from two female and three male donors aged 18 to 49. For every donor, three CD4 naive, three CD4 memory, two CD8 naive and one CD8 memory plates were used.

Study-level results: Naive CD4 clonotypes were shared across several donors at about 5.2%.

The trim removed 3 bases at V and 2 bases at J, leaving 1 base unmatched. The CDR3 length is 14 residues. Germline CDR1 is GTSNPN and CDR2 is SVGIG (reference sequence). Data came from immunoSEQ multiplex PCR; TCRdb stores just in-frame clones and leaves some out. The table has about 2 million clones, roughly 95% seen once. Points on this clone: As yet, its antigen is unknown. Other DNA sequences from this sample encode an identical CDR3 as well.

The V gene is TRBV30, the J gene TRBJ2-2; the match to TRBD2 covers 9 bases. Sequenced: naive CD4+ T cells sorted from blood. Described subset: CD45RA+ positively selected. The receptor was isolated from a young man in good health. The CDR3 region is CAWRLAGNTGELFF. For the CDR3, the DNA is TGTGCCTGGAGACTAGCGGGCAACACCGGGGAGCTGTTTTTT. The full variable domain, rest sourced from reference TRBV30 and TRBJ2-2, is SQTIHQWPATLVQPVGSPLSLECTVEGTSNPNLYWYRQAAGRGLQLLFYSVGIGQISSEVPQNLSASRPQDRQFILSSKKLLLSDSGFYLCAWRLAGNTGELFFGEGSRLTVL.